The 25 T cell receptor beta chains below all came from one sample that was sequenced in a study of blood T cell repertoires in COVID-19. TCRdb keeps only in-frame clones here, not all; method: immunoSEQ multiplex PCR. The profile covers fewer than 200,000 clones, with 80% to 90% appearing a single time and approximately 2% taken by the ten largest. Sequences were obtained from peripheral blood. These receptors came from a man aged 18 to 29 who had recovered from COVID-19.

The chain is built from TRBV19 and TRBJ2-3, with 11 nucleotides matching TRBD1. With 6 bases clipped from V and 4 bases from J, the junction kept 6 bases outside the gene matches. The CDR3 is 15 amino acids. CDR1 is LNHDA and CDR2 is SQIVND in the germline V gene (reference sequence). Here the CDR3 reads CASSWGGQGADTQYF. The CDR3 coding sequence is TGTGCCAGTAGCTGGGGGGGACAGGGGGCAGATACGCAGTATTTT.

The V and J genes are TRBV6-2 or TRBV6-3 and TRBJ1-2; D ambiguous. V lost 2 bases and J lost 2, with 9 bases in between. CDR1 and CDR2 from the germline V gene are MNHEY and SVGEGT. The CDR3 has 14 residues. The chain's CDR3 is CASSYKELNYGYTF. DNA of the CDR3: TGTGCCAGCAGTTACAAGGAGCTAAACTATGGCTACACCTTC.

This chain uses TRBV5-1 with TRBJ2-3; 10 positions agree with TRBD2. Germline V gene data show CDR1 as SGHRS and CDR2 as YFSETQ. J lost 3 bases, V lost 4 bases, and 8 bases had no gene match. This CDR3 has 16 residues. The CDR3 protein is CASSLRAGGSTDTQYF. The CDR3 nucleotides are TGCGCCAGCAGCCTGCGAGCGGGAGGGAGTACAGATACGCAGTATTTT.

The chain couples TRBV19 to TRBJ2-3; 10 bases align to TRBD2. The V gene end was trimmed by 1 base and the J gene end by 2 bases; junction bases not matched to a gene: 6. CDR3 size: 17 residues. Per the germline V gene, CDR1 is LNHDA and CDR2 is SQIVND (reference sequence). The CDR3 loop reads CASSIGASGSNTDTQYF. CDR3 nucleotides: TGTGCCAGTAGTATAGGGGCTAGCGGGAGCAACACAGATACGCAGTATTTT.

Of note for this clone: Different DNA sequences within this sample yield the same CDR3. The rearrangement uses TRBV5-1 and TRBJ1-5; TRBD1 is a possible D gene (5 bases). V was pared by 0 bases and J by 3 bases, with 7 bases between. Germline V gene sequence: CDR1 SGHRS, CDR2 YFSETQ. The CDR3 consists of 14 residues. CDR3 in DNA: TGCGCCAGCAGCTTGGGGGGGGACAATCAGCCCCAGCATTTT. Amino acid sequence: CASSLGGDNQPQHF.

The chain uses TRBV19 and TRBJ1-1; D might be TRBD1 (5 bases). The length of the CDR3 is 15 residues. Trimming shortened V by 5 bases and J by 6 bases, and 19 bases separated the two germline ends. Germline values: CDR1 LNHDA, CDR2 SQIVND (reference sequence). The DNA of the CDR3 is TGTGCCAGTAGTGCCAACCTAGGGGCCGGCGCTGAAGCTTTCTTT. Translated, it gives CASSANLGAGAEAFF. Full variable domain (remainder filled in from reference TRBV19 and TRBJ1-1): DGGITQSPKYLFRKEGQNVTLSCEQNLNHDAMYWYRQDPGQGLRLIYYSQIVNDFQKGDIAEGYSVSREKKESFPLTVTSAQKNPTAFYLCASSANLGAGAEAFFGQGTRLTVV.

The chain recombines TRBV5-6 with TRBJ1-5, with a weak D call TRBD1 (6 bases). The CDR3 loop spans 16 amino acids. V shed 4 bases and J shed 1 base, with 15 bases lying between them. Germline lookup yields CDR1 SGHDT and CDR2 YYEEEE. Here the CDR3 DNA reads TGTGCCAGCAGCGCCTTACAGGGTCGAAGCAATCAGCCCCAGCATTTT. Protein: CASSALQGRSNQPQHF.

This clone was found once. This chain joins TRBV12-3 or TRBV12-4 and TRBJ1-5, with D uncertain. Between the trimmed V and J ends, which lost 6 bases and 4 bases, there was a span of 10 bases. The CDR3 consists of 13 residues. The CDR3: CASRSEENQPQHF. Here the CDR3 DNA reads TGTGCCAGCAGGTCGGAGGAGAATCAGCCCCAGCATTTT.

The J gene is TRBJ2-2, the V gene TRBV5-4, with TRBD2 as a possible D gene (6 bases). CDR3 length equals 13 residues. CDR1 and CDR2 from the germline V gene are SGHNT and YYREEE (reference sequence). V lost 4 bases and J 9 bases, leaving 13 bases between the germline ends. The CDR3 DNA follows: TGTGCCAGCAGCCCCGGAGGGAGCCGGGAGCTGTTTTTT. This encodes CASSPGGSRELFF.

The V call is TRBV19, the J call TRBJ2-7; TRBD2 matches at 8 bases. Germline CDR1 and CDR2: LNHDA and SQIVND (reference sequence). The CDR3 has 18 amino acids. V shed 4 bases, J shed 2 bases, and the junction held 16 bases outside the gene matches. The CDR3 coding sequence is TGTGCCAGTAGTAAAGGGCTCTTAATAGCGGGAAGCGCCTACGAGCAGTACTTC. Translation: CASSKGLLIAGSAYEQYF.

The CDR3 protein is CASSWDDGSNEQFF. Written as DNA, the CDR3 is TGTGCCAGCAGCTGGGATGATGGGAGCAATGAGCAGTTCTTC. V and J are TRBV7-3 and TRBJ2-1, with a weak D call TRBD2 (5 bases). Germline V gene data show CDR1 as SGHTA and CDR2 as FQGTGA. The CDR3 contains 14 residues. The ends were cut back, 4 bases at V and 6 bases at J, with 13 bases in the middle.

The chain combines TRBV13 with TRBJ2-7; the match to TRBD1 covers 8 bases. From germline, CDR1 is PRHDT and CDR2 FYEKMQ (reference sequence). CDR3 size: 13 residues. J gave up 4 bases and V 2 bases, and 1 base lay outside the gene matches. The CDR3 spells CASSLYRGYEQYF. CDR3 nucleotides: TGTGCCAGCAGCTTATACAGGGGGTACGAGCAGTACTTC.

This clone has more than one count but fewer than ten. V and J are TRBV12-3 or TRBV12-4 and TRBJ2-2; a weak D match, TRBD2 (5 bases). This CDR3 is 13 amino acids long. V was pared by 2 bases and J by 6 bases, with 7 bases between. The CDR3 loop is CASSLTRSGELFF. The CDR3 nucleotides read TGTGCCAGCAGTTTAACTAGGTCCGGGGAGCTGTTTTTT.

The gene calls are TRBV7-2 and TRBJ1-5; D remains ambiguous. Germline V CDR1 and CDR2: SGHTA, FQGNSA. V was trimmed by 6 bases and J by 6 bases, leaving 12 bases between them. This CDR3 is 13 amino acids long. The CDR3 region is CASRSEAGQPQHF. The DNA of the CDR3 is TGTGCCAGCAGGTCGGAGGCGGGTCAGCCCCAGCATTTT. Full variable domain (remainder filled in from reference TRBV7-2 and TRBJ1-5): GAGVSQSPSNKVTEKGKDVELRCDPISGHTALYWYRQSLGQGLEFLIYFQGNSAPDKSGLPSDRFSAERTGGSVSTLTIQRTQQEDSAVYLCASRSEAGQPQHFGDGTRLSIL.

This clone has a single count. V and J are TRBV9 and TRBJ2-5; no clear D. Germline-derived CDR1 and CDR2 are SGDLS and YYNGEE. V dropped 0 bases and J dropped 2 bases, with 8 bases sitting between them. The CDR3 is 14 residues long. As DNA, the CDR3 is TGTGCCAGCAGCGTAGGGGCAGTGCAAGAGACCCAGTACTTC. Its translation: CASSVGAVQETQYF.

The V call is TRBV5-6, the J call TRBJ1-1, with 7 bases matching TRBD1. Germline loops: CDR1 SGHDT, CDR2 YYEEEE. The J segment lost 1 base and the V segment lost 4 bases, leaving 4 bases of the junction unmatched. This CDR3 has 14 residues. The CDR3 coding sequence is TGTGCCAGCAGCCAGGGACAGAGGAACACTGAAGCTTTCTTT. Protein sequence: CASSQGQRNTEAFF.

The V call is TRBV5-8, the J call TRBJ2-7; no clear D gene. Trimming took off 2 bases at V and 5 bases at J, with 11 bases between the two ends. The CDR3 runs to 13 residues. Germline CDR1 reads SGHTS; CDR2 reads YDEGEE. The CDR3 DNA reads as TGTGCCAGCAGCTTATTCGGTCTCAACGAGCAGTACTTC. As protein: CASSLFGLNEQYF.

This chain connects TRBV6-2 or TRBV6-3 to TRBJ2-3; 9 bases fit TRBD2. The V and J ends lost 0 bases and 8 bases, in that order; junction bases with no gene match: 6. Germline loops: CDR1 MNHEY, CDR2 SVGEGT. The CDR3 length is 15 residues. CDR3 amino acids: CASSYSGVAGATQYF. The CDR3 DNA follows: TGTGCCAGCAGTTACTCGGGGGTAGCGGGAGCTACGCAGTATTTT.

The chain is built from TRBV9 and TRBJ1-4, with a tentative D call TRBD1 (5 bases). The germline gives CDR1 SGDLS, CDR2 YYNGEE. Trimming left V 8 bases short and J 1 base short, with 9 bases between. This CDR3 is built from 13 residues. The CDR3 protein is CASRGGTNEKLFF. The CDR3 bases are TGTGCCAGTCGGGGGGGAACTAATGAAAAACTGTTTTTT.

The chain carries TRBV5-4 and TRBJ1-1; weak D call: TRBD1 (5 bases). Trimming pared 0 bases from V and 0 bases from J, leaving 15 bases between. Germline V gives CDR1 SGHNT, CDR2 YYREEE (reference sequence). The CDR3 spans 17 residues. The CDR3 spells CASSLGGVLSLNTEAFF. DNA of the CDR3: TGTGCCAGCAGCTTGGGGGGGGTTCTCTCACTGAACACTGAAGCTTTCTTT. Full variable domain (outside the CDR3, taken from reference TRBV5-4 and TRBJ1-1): ETGVTQSPTHLIKTRGQQVTLRCSSQSGHNTVSWYQQALGQGPQFIFQYYREEENGRGNFPPRFSGLQFPNYSSELNVNALELDDSALYLCASSLGGVLSLNTEAFFGQGTRLTVV.

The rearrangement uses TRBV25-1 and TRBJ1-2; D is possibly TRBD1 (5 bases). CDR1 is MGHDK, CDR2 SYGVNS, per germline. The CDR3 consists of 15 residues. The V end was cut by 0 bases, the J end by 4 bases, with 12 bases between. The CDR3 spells CASSEYGGSSYGYTF. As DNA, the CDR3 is TGTGCCAGCAGTGAATATGGGGGGTCGTCCTATGGCTACACCTTC.

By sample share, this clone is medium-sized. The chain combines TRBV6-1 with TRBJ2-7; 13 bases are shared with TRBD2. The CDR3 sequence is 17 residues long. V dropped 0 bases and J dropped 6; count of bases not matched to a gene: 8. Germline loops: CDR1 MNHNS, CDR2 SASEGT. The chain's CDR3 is CASSEAAGLAGAIEQYF. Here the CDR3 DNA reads TGTGCCAGCAGTGAAGCGGCAGGACTAGCGGGAGCAATCGAGCAGTACTTC.

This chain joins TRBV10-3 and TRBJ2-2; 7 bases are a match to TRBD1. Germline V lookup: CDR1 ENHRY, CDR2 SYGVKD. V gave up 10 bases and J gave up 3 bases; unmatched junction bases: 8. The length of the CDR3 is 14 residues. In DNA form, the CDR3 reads TGTGCCACCGTAGACAGGGATGACACCGGGGAGCTGTTTTTT. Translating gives CATVDRDDTGELFF.

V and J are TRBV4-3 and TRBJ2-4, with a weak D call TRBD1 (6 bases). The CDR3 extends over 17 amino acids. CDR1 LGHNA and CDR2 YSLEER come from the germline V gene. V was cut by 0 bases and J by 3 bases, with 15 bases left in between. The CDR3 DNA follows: TGCGCCAGCAGCCAAGACGTACAGGGTGGAGTCAAAAACATTCAGTACTTC. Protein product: CASSQDVQGGVKNIQYF.

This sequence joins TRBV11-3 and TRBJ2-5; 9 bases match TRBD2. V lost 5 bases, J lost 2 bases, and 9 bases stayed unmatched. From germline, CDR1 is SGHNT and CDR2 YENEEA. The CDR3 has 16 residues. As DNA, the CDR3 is TGTGCCAGCAGCCCGCGGGGGGGCGCCGGACAAGAGACCCAGTACTTC. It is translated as CASSPRGGAGQETQYF.